This T cell receptor (beta chain) comes out of a study of blood T cells in healthy people across ages. This clonotype was seen many times. Germline lookup yields CDR1 DFQATT and CDR2 SNEGSKA (reference sequence). This CDR3 has 13 residues. V was shortened by 8 bases and J by 0 bases, with 14 bases between the two germline ends. Primed by a sample-barcoded 5' primer and a J-beta primer mix, a second PCR proceeded for about 6 to 11 cycles. TCRdb reanalysed the 5' RACE reads using MiXCR and keeps one entry per CDR3 protein. The top ten clones hold more than 8.5% of a sample with 800,000 to 950,000 distinct CDR3 sequences, almost 30% of them seen once. The same data also went into a second study, on T cells of mothers and their children. According to that study: Related mother and child pairs showed slightly greater overlap (not significant) than unrelated pairs did.

The sequenced material came from blood. This TCR derives from a woman in her thirties or forties in good health. The rearrangement links TRBV20-1 to TRBJ2-7; no reliable D call. CDR3 nucleotides: TGCAGTTCTTCCCGCAGTAACTCCTACGAGCAGTACTTC. This codes for CSSSRSNSYEQYF.